Sequencing of this T cell receptor beta chain was carried out in a study of T-cell memory formation after mild COVID-19. TCR alpha and TCR beta cDNA libraries carrying sample barcodes and UMIs came from 5'RACE with constant-segment primers. One entry per CDR3 protein, called by TCRdb with MiXCR from the 5' RACE reads. The sample shows some 130,000 distinct CDR3 sequences, 15% to 20% of them seen only once. The CDR3 totals 13 residues. V was cut by 4 bases and J by 4 bases, with 8 bases left in between. Germline CDR1 and CDR2: SGHVS and FNYEAQ. The receptor comes from an adult woman who had mild COVID-19 (a few samples of this study predate the infection). Cell type and time point are not known. Sequenced input: PBMCs or a T cell subset sorted from them (not recorded which). The chain is built from TRBV7-6 and TRBJ2-1, with D possibly TRBD1 on 5 matching bases. The CDR3 coding sequence is TGTGCCAGCAGCTCAGGGATTTACAATGAGCAGTTCTTC. This codes for CASSSGIYNEQFF. The full variable domain, in which reference TRBV7-6 and TRBJ2-1 provide the parts outside the CDR3, is GAGVSQSPRYKVTKRGQDVALRCDPISGHVSLYWYRQALGQGPEFLTYFNYEAQQDKSGLPNDRFSAERPEGSISTLTIQRTEQRDSAMYRCASSSGIYNEQFFGPGTRLTVL.